Listed below are T cell receptor beta chains from one sample, sequenced in a study of T cells in Graves' hyperthyroidism and ophthalmopathy. TCRdb called the multiplex PCR reads again in MiXCR, with one record for every CDR3 protein. The sample yields approximately 870,000 distinct CDR3 sequences, about 38% seen once. The sample comprised blood. The source is a man aged 18 to 30 with Graves' hyperthyroidism. Both conserved end residues are part of each CDR3. The D gene is left open where the match is weak. Clone size is shown for a subset of rows, as once, few, many or a class of expanded clone.

TRBJ1-2 | NA | TRBV7-9 | NA | CASSHDRIHGHTF | TGTGCCAGCAGCCATGACAGAATACATGGCCACACCTTC
TRBJ2-2 | few | TRBV12-3/TRBV12-4 | TRBD1 | CASSNRGRYAGELFF | TGTGCCAGCAGCAACAGGGGGCGGTACGCCGGGGAGCTGTTTTTT
TRBJ2-6 | few | TRBV7-2 | TRBD1 | CASSSRQGPTGANVLTF | TGTGCCAGCAGCTCGAGACAGGGGCCTACTGGGGCCAACGTCCTGACTTTC
TRBJ1-1 | NA | TRBV10-2 | TRBD1 | CASRKTGVGTEAFF | TGCGCCAGCAGAAAGACAGGGGTAGGCACTGAAGCTTTCTTT
TRBJ1-6 | NA | TRBV7-3 | TRBD1 | CASSPGQGAPLHF | TGTGCCAGCAGCCCAGGACAGGGAGCACCCCTCCACTTT
TRBJ1-4 | few | TRBV7-8 | NA | CASSLNQVGNEKLFF | TGTGCCAGCAGCCTAAACCAGGTGGGGAATGAAAAACTGTTTTTT
TRBJ2-2 | many | TRBV29-1 | TRBD2 | CSVASGGNTGELFF | TGCAGCGTCGCTAGCGGGGGCAACACCGGGGAGCTGTTTTTT
TRBJ2-5 | NA | TRBV9 | TRBD1 | CASSVTGVNTGEASETQYF | TGTGCCAGCAGCGTGACAGGGGTCAACACCGGGGAGGCTTCGGAGACCCAGTACTTC
TRBJ1-2 | NA | TRBV19 | TRBD1 | CASSIWTGGYGYTF | TGTGCCAGTAGTATATGGACAGGGGGGTATGGCTACACCTTC
TRBJ2-7 | few | TRBV4-2 | NA | CASSQDSGDEQYF | TGTGCCAGCAGCCAAGATTCAGGGGACGAGCAGTACTTC
TRBJ2-7 | few | TRBV19 | TRBD1 | CASNPGQGDTYEQYF | TGTGCCAGTAATCCCGGACAGGGAGACACCTACGAGCAGTACTTC
TRBJ1-5 | NA | TRBV19 | TRBD1 | CASSTIQGMGLFGQPQHF | TGTGCCAGTAGTACGATACAGGGGATGGGCCTATTTGGACAGCCCCAGCATTTT
TRBJ2-7 | many | TRBV13 | NA | CASSLRDGTYEQYF | TGTGCCAGCAGCTTAAGGGACGGGACCTACGAGCAGTACTTC
TRBJ2-7 | few | TRBV3-1 | NA | CASSQDTGPYYEQYF | TGTGCCAGCAGCCAAGACACCGGACCCTACTACGAGCAGTACTTC
TRBJ2-7 | few | TRBV11-2 | NA | CASSKLTGGHEQYF | TGTGCCAGCAGCAAGTTGACTGGGGGCCACGAGCAGTACTTC
TRBJ2-2 | NA | TRBV15 | NA | CATADQRRDTGELFF | TGTGCCACAGCGGACCAGCGTCGAGACACCGGGGAGCTGTTTTTT
TRBJ2-5 | few | TRBV5-1 | NA | CASSPGTFQETQYF | TGCGCCAGCAGCCCTGGGACCTTCCAAGAGACCCAGTACTTC
TRBJ1-5 | NA | TRBV7-3 | NA | CASSPYTGQPQHF | TGTGCCAGCAGCCCTTACACAGGTCAGCCCCAGCATTTT
TRBJ1-1 | many | TRBV7-2 | NA | CASSWTLNTEAFF | TGTGCCAGCAGCTGGACGTTGAACACTGAAGCTTTCTTT
TRBJ2-7 | NA | TRBV29-1 | NA | CSYYKDYEQYF | TGCAGTTATTACAAGGACTACGAGCAGTACTTC
TRBJ1-4 | many | TRBV9 | NA | CASSVESGVNEKLFF | TGTGCCAGCAGCGTAGAGTCAGGAGTTAATGAAAAACTGTTTTTT
TRBJ1-5 | many | TRBV19 | NA | CASSTTGYSNQPQHF | TGTGCCAGTAGCACAACAGGGTATAGCAATCAGCCCCAGCATTTT
TRBJ2-7 | few | TRBV4-2 | TRBD2 | CASSQELAGGFYEQYF | TGTGCCAGCAGCCAGGAACTAGCGGGGGGGTTCTACGAGCAGTACTTC
TRBJ2-7 | NA | TRBV20-1 | NA | CSATGPRTYEQYF | TGCAGTGCCACTGGGCCTCGAACCTACGAGCAGTACTTC
TRBJ2-7 | many | TRBV15 | NA | CATSRDSIEQYF | TGTGCCACCAGCAGAGATTCCATCGAGCAGTACTTC
TRBJ2-5 | few | TRBV2 | NA | CASRDTLSGFQETQYF | TGTGCCAGCAGGGATACACTTAGCGGATTCCAAGAGACCCAGTACTTC
TRBJ1-4 | many | TRBV12-3/TRBV12-4 | NA | CASSLGERLFF | TGTGCCAGCAGTTTAGGAGAACGACTGTTTTTT
TRBJ2-7 | few | TRBV13 | TRBD1 | CASSFSGTGDGEQYF | TGTGCCAGCAGCTTCTCGGGGACAGGGGACGGCGAGCAGTACTTC
TRBJ1-2 | many | TRBV2 | NA | CASRHLYGYTF | TGTGCCAGCCGACACCTCTATGGCTACACCTTC
TRBJ2-7 | NA | TRBV2 | NA | CASKAPVSYEQYF | TGTGCCAGCAAGGCCCCTGTTTCCTACGAGCAGTACTTC
TRBJ2-5 | NA | TRBV14 | NA | CASRGGLQETQYF | TGTGCCAGCAGGGGGGGACTTCAAGAGACCCAGTACTTC
TRBJ2-7 | NA | TRBV29-1 | TRBD1 | CSVRGSTGTASF | TGCAGCGTCCGAGGATCGACGGGGACAGCTTCCTTC
TRBJ1-5 | once | TRBV19 | NA | CASSIDQGIYNQPQHF | TGTGCCAGTAGTATAGATCAAGGAATTTACAATCAGCCCCAGCATTTT
TRBJ1-1 | many | TRBV7-9 | NA | CASSLDGGTEAFF | TGTGCCAGCAGCTTAGATGGGGGAACTGAAGCTTTCTTT
TRBJ1-1 | few | TRBV2 | NA | CASSWKLPGDTEAFF | TGTGCCAGCAGTTGGAAGTTACCTGGGGACACTGAAGCTTTCTTT
TRBJ1-5 | many | TRBV19 | NA | CASSSLWQINQPQHF | TGTGCCAGTAGTTCTCTGTGGCAAATCAATCAGCCCCAGCATTTT
TRBJ1-1 | NA | TRBV6-8 | NA | CASSYSISYDEVTEAFF | TGTGCCAGCAGTTACTCGATTTCTTACGACGAGGTAACTGAAGCTTTCTTT
TRBJ2-7 | NA | TRBV24-1 | TRBD2 | CATSSSTSGNEQYF | TGTGCCACCAGCAGCTCGACTAGCGGGAACGAGCAGTACTTC
TRBJ2-1 | NA | TRBV29-1 | NA | CSEQIFGEQFF | TGCAGCGAGCAGATTTTCGGTGAGCAGTTCTTC
TRBJ2-7 | few | TRBV6-6 | NA | CASSPLTSFYEQYF | TGTGCCAGCAGTCCGCTGACATCCTTCTACGAGCAGTACTTC
TRBJ2-5 | many | TRBV7-2 | NA | CASSPPSLPTQYF | TGTGCCAGCAGCCCCCCTAGCCTTCCGACCCAGTACTTC
TRBJ2-2 | NA | TRBV20-1 | NA | CSARGEANTGELFF | TGCAGTGCTCGTGGGGAAGCGAACACCGGGGAGCTGTTTTTT
TRBJ1-1 | NA | TRBV14 | NA | CASSQKTGNTEAFF | TGTGCCAGCAGCCAGAAGACGGGGAACACTGAAGCTTTCTTT
TRBJ2-7 | NA | TRBV7-9 | TRBD1 | CAGTTDRGRLRYEQYF | TGTGCCGGCACCACGGACAGGGGGCGACTTCGCTACGAGCAGTACTTC
TRBJ1-3 | NA | TRBV7-9 | TRBD1 | CASSPERTGIDTIYF | TGTGCCAGCAGCCCCGAGAGGACAGGGATCGACACCATATATTTT
TRBJ2-7 | NA | TRBV5-1 | TRBD1 | CASSSTGAGPYEQYF | TGCGCCAGCAGCTCAACAGGGGCCGGCCCCTACGAGCAGTACTTC
TRBJ1-5 | NA | TRBV20-1 | NA | CSARSQGNQPQHF | TGCAGTGCTAGGTCCCAGGGCAATCAGCCCCAGCATTTT
TRBJ1-6 | NA | TRBV25-1 | TRBD1 | CASSAGQGRSPLHF | TGCGCCAGCAGTGCAGGACAGGGCCGTTCACCCCTCCACTTT
TRBJ1-1 | NA | TRBV19 | NA | CASSSPGGDTEAFF | TGTGCCAGTAGTTCCCCCGGGGGGGACACTGAAGCTTTCTTT
TRBJ2-5 | NA | TRBV6-5 | NA | CASSPQLPPETQYF | TGTGCCAGCAGCCCCCAGCTCCCTCCAGAGACCCAGTACTTC